The 13 T cell receptor beta chains in this list originate from one sample, sequenced in a study of Graves' ophthalmopathy and Graves' hyperthyroidism. CDR3 regions of TCR beta were amplified from RNA transcripts. The workflow started with a first-round RT-PCR run with HTBI primers and then moved on to a second-round multiplex PCR. Each CDR3 protein gets one entry after TCRdb re-called the multiplex PCR reads with MiXCR. The data hold a few hundred thousand distinct CDR3 sequences, with about 40% observed a single time. The sample was peripheral blood or thyroid tissue (not recorded which). The source is an adult man with Graves' hyperthyroidism.

Remarks on this clonotype: Just one base apart from a much larger clone, this may be a read error. The chain employs TRBV5-1 and TRBJ1-2; the D gene is possibly TRBD1 (6 bases). This CDR3 contains 14 residues. Germline V gives CDR1 SGHRS, CDR2 YFSETQ. CDR3 nucleotide sequence: TGCGCCAGCAGCTTGGCAGGGACATCCTATGGCCACACCTTC. Translating gives CASSLAGTSYGHTF.

A few counts support this clonotype. J is TRBJ1-1 and V is TRBV20-1; D perhaps matches TRBD1 (5 bases). In germline, CDR1 is DFQATT, CDR2 SNEGSKA (reference sequence). Trimming cost V 6 bases and J 4 bases, with 15 bases left between them. CDR3 size: 13 residues. CDR3 residues: CSALTGGGTEAFF. As DNA, the CDR3 is TGCAGTGCCCTAACCGGTGGGGGCACTGAAGCTTTCTTT.

Many counts were recorded for this clonotype. V and J are TRBV20-1 and TRBJ1-6; D remains unclear. V lost 2 bases, J lost 5 bases, and 16 bases lay in between. The CDR3 totals 16 residues. Germline assignment: CDR1 DFQATT and CDR2 SNEGSKA (reference sequence). The CDR3 here is CSARKPRRVNNSPLHF. The CDR3 DNA reads as TGCAGTGCTAGAAAACCGAGGCGGGTGAATAATTCACCCCTCCACTTT.

This clonotype was observed at least ten times. This chain uses TRBV11-3 with TRBJ1-6; D call uncertain. V lost 5 bases, J lost 8 bases, and 10 bases lay in between. There are 13 residues in the CDR3. Looked up from germline, CDR1 is SGHNT and CDR2 is YENEEA. The CDR3 protein is CASSLAGDSPLHF. CDR3 coding DNA: TGTGCCAGCAGCCTCGCTGGGGATTCACCCCTCCACTTT.

This sequence joins TRBV7-9 and TRBJ2-7; TRBD2 is a possible D gene (6 bases). The CDR3 has 15 residues. Trimming took 5 bases from V and 7 from J, leaving 21 bases between them. CDR1 SEHNR and CDR2 FQNEAQ come from the germline V gene (reference sequence). In nucleotides, the CDR3 is TGTGCCAGCAGCCGACGGGGGAGGTTAGGCAATGAGCAGTACTTC. Amino acids: CASSRRGRLGNEQYF.

Concerning this clonotype: A much larger clone lies a single base off, so this may be a read error. The V and J genes are TRBV12-3 or TRBV12-4 and TRBJ2-7, with a possible D match to TRBD1 (7 bases). The CDR3 extends over 17 amino acids. The ends were cut back, 3 bases at V and 2 bases at J, with 20 bases in the middle. For the CDR3, the DNA is TGTGCCAGCAGTTTGGGGACAGTAGGTGCGGGGCCCTACGAGCAGTACTTC. Encoded protein: CASSLGTVGAGPYEQYF.

This clonotype occurred many times. V is TRBV20-1 and J is TRBJ2-5; D perhaps matches TRBD2 (6 bases). The V gene's germline CDR1 is DFQATT and CDR2 SNEGSKA (reference sequence). Trimming stripped 4 bases from V and 0 bases from J, with 15 bases between. The CDR3 totals 15 residues. Written as DNA, the CDR3 is TGCAGTGCTAATCCGGGACTGGCAAACCAAGAGACCCAGTACTTC. Protein product: CSANPGLANQETQYF.

This clonotype has a handful of counts. V and J are TRBV28 and TRBJ2-5, with D unclear. The germline gives CDR1 MDHEN, CDR2 SYDVKM. The CDR3 is 12 residues long. Trimming stripped 1 base from V and 8 bases from J, with 8 bases between. The CDR3 nucleotides read TGTGCCAGCAGTTTATTGAGATCCACCCAGTACTTC. Translating gives CASSLLRSTQYF.

This clonotype was observed many times. The rearrangement uses TRBV29-1 and TRBJ1-2, with 8 bases matching TRBD1. J gave up 8 bases and V 7 bases, and 15 bases lay outside the gene matches. The CDR3 extends over 14 amino acids. Germline V lookup: CDR1 SQVTM, CDR2 ANQGSEA. CDR3 sequence: CSAERGQGSGGYTF. The DNA for the CDR3 is TGCAGCGCCGAACGCGGACAGGGCAGCGGCGGCTACACCTTC. Filled out from reference TRBV29-1 and TRBJ1-2, the complete variable domain reads SAVISQKPSRDICQRGTSLTIQCQVDSQVTMMFWYRQQPGQSLTLIATANQGSEATYESGFVIDKFPISRPNLTFSTLTVSNMSPEDSSIYLCSAERGQGSGGYTFGSGTRLTVV.

This clonotype was seen ten or more times. The rearrangement uses TRBV5-1 and TRBJ1-1; D gene unclear. This CDR3 spans 14 amino acids. Looked up from germline, CDR1 is SGHRS and CDR2 is YFSETQ. The ends were cut back, 0 bases at V and 3 bases at J, with 9 bases in the middle. CDR3 in amino acids: CASSLGGFYTEAFF. CDR3 DNA: TGCGCCAGCAGCTTGGGGGGTTTTTACACTGAAGCTTTCTTT.

Regarding this clonotype: A much larger clone is a single base away; this may be a read error. The chain has TRBV10-3 and TRBJ2-7, with TRBD2 identical over 8 bases. CDR1 is ENHRY, CDR2 SYGVKD, per germline. V was pared by 4 bases and J by 3 bases, with 5 bases of the junction left unmatched. This CDR3 contains 14 residues. The CDR3 DNA follows: TGTGCCATCAGTGTGACGGGAGGGATCTACGAGCAGTACTTC. The encoded protein is CAISVTGGIYEQYF.

The chain employs TRBV5-4 and TRBJ1-1; D not certain. The CDR3 runs 14 residues. With 4 bases removed from V and 1 base from J, the gap between germline ends came to 11 bases. Per germline, CDR1 SGHNT and CDR2 YYREEE (reference sequence). DNA of the CDR3: TGTGCCAGCAGCAGCCTGGACTGGAACACTGAAGCTTTCTTT. It translates to CASSSLDWNTEAFF. The full variable domain, its missing parts supplied by reference TRBV5-4 and TRBJ1-1, is ETGVTQSPTHLIKTRGQQVTLRCSSQSGHNTVSWYQQALGQGPQFIFQYYREEENGRGNFPPRFSGLQFPNYSSELNVNALELDDSALYLCASSSLDWNTEAFFGQGTRLTVV.

This chain connects TRBV12-3 or TRBV12-4 to TRBJ1-5; TRBD1 matches at 8 bases. The CDR3 has 15 residues. V lost 5 bases, J lost 6 bases, and 9 bases stayed unmatched. In nucleotides, the CDR3 is TGTGCCAGCAGTCCGACAGGGGTTTTAGGTCAGCCCCAGCATTTT. Amino acid sequence: CASSPTGVLGQPQHF.